The 14 T cell receptor beta chains below come from one sample, sequenced in a study of monozygotic twins with inflammatory bowel disease. TCRdb re-called the 5' RACE reads; one entry per CDR3 protein, DNA not given. The table counts about 160,000 distinct CDR3 sequences; around 2.4% lies in the top ten. Material: blood. These receptors all stem from a human donor with ulcerative colitis or Crohn's disease, or a healthy co-twin of an affected twin (not recorded which).

V is TRBV10-3 and J is TRBJ2-7; the TCRdb call, TRBD2, lacks DNA for checking. Germline V lookup: CDR1 ENHRY, CDR2 SYGVKD. The CDR3 length is 16 residues. The CDR3 is CAISDLAGANPYEQYF.

The J gene is TRBJ2-7, the V gene TRBV6-5; lacking DNA, the TRBD1 call made by TCRdb goes unchecked. The CDR3 length is 12 residues. Germline V lookup: CDR1 MNHEY, CDR2 SVGAGI. The CDR3 sequence is CASSYRGGEQYF.

V usage is TRBV6-2 or TRBV6-3 and J usage is TRBJ1-5. The germline CDR1 and CDR2 sequences are MNHEY and SVGEGT. This CDR3 is built from 12 residues. The CDR3 here is CATWDGNQPQHF.

This rearrangement joins TRBV10-3 to TRBJ2-3. The CDR3 contains 14 residues. Germline CDR1 ENHRY, CDR2 SYGVKD. CDR3 region: CAISERDYTDTQYF.

The V call is TRBV12-3 or TRBV12-4, the J call TRBJ2-2; the D gene TCRdb calls, TRBD1, cannot be checked with no DNA. This CDR3 contains 15 residues. CDR3 loop: CASRLLRGPTGELFF.

CDR3 amino acids: CASSYPTGELFF. The chain couples TRBV6-5 to TRBJ2-2. CDR3 length: 12 amino acids. CDR1 MNHEY and CDR2 SVGAGI come from the germline V gene.

The chain is built from TRBV5-1 and TRBJ1-5; TCRdb lists TRBD1, though no DNA is available to test this call. Germline loops: CDR1 SGHRS, CDR2 YFSETQ. The CDR3 sequence is 13 residues long. The CDR3 spells CASSSQGDQPQHF.

The chain uses TRBV20-1 and TRBJ2-7. This CDR3 region has 15 residues. Germline V gives CDR1 DFQATT, CDR2 SNEGSKA (reference sequence). CDR3 amino acids: CSASIHSGGAYEQYF.

The chain combines TRBV18 with TRBJ2-1; TCRdb proposes TRBD2, but this gene call is untestable without DNA. CDR1 and CDR2 from the germline V gene are KGHSH and LQKENI. The CDR3 extends over 15 amino acids. The CDR3 loop reads CASSPQPDWNNEQFF.

V gene TRBV11-2 combines with J gene TRBJ2-1; TCRdb's D call, TRBD1, is unchecked because there is no DNA. Per the germline V gene, CDR1 is SGHAT and CDR2 is FQNNGV. This CDR3 comprises 15 residues. Here the CDR3 reads CASSFRDRGRNEQFF.

The chain's CDR3 is CASSQLSRGKTEAFF. The genes are TRBV3-1 and TRBJ1-1; TCRdb outputs TRBD1, but without DNA this stays unchecked. There are 15 residues in the CDR3. The germline V gene has CDR1 LGHDT and CDR2 YNNKEL (reference sequence).

The chain recombines TRBV7-9 with TRBJ1-3. The CDR3 consists of 15 residues. Germline V gene data show CDR1 as SEHNR and CDR2 as FQNEAQ (reference sequence). This CDR3 is CASSPDGGAGNTIYF.

The chain links TRBV6-6 to TRBJ2-7; TCRdb's D call, TRBD1, is unchecked because there is no DNA. Looked up from germline, CDR1 is MNHNY and CDR2 is SVGAGI (reference sequence). CDR3 size: 14 residues. The chain's CDR3 is CASSYSWGGDEQYF.

The V and J genes are TRBV30 and TRBJ1-3; there is no DNA to check the TCRdb D call of TRBD1. This CDR3 is 15 amino acids long. The germline V gene encodes CDR1 GTSNPN and CDR2 SVGIG (reference sequence). The CDR3 reads CATTRGGSAGNTIYF.